This TCR beta chain emerged from a study of beta chain features in type 1 diabetes. Findings and caveats of the study: TCRB CDR3 length was moderately but significantly reduced in all four CD4+ subsets of Type 1 diabetes patients.

Purity above 98% was achieved in all sorted populations. cDNA synthesis used the whole RNA isolate, giving expressed TCRB sequences. Assay: immunoSEQ multiplex PCR; the TCRdb copy retains only in-frame clones and omits some. The table records more than 95,000 clones, roughly 17% of them present only once. This clone was counted between two and nine times. Its antigen is still unknown. The TCR originated in a man aged 18 to 29 with type 1 diabetes. The sample taken for sequencing was central memory CD4+ T cells from blood.

In DNA, the CDR3 is TGTGCCAGCAGTTACTCGATATTCGGCCAGCCCCAGCATTTT. Translated: CASSYSIFGQPQHF. V is TRBV6-5 and J is TRBJ1-5; D gene uncertain. The CDR3 is 14 amino acids. Germline CDR1 MNHEY, CDR2 SVGAGI. V lost 0 bases and J 7 bases, leaving 10 bases between the germline ends.